The 28 T cell receptor beta chains listed next were all sequenced from one sample in a study of blood T cell repertoires in COVID-19. Data came from immunoSEQ multiplex PCR; TCRdb stores just in-frame clones and leaves some out. There are about 170,000 clones in the sample; 70% to 90% occur only once, and 2.5% to 3% lies in the top ten. Sequenced sample: peripheral blood. Receptors originate from a woman aged 80 or over with COVID-19, enrolled during active disease.

In nucleotides, the CDR3 is TGTGCCAGCAGTCTGGATTCCAGGACAGGAGGTGGCTACACCTTC. Encoded protein: CASSLDSRTGGGYTF. The gene calls are TRBV28 and TRBJ1-2, with 7 positions matching TRBD1. The CDR3 contains 15 residues. From germline, CDR1 is MDHEN and CDR2 SYDVKM. The junction had 13 bases not matched to a gene; V was cut back by 5 bases and J by 7 bases.

The rearrangement uses TRBV11-3 and TRBJ2-2; the D gene is possibly TRBD1 (6 bases). The ends were cut back, 8 bases at V and 1 base at J, with 11 bases in the middle. Germline V lookup: CDR1 SGHNT, CDR2 YENEEA. The CDR3 is 14 residues long. The CDR3 bases are TGTGCCAGCGGTCCGACAGGGAACACCGGGGAGCTGTTTTTT. It is translated as CASGPTGNTGELFF.

The chain carries TRBV7-2 and TRBJ1-2; 8 bases agree with TRBD1. CDR3 length equals 13 residues. Unmatched junction bases numbered 7, after V lost 6 bases and J lost 7 bases. The germline gives CDR1 SGHTA, CDR2 FQGNSA. The CDR3 sequence: CASRPTGEGGYTF. The CDR3 DNA is TGTGCCAGCAGACCGACAGGGGAGGGTGGCTACACCTTC. Using reference TRBV7-2 and TRBJ1-2 for the parts outside the CDR3, the full variable domain is GAGVSQSPSNKVTEKGKDVELRCDPISGHTALYWYRQSLGQGLEFLIYFQGNSAPDKSGLPSDRFSAERTGGSVSTLTIQRTQQEDSAVYLCASRPTGEGGYTFGSGTRLTVV.

The V call is TRBV6-6, the J call TRBJ1-1; 7 bases are shared with TRBD1. This CDR3 region has 14 residues. CDR1 is MNHNY, CDR2 SVGAGI, per germline (reference sequence). Germline trimming cut 5 bases from V and 1 base from J; bases unmatched to any gene: 4. The CDR3 reads CASSVQGQNTEAFF. The CDR3 nucleotides read TGTGCCAGCAGTGTACAGGGGCAGAACACTGAAGCTTTCTTT.

This clone was observed once. The chain carries TRBV7-2 and TRBJ2-5, with 13 nucleotides matching TRBD2. Germline V gene data show CDR1 as SGHTA and CDR2 as FQGNSA. The CDR3 is 16 amino acids. V shed 5 bases and J 2 bases; nucleotides not matched to a gene: 5. As DNA, the CDR3 is TGTGCCAGCAGCACCCCGGGACTAGCGGGGCAAGAGACCCAGTACTTC. Its translation: CASSTPGLAGQETQYF.

This clone was found a few times. The chain carries TRBV2 and TRBJ1-4; D may be TRBD1 (6 bases). The V gene lost 7 bases and the J gene lost 5 bases, with 23 bases spanning the gap. This CDR3 contains 17 residues. Germline assignment: CDR1 SNHLY and CDR2 FYNNEI. For the CDR3, the DNA is TGTGCCAGCATCCCCTGGGGCAGGGGAGAAGAGAATGAAAAACTGTTTTTT. It translates to CASIPWGRGEENEKLFF.

V is TRBV5-4 and J is TRBJ1-1; perhaps TRBD1 as D (5 bases). This CDR3 is built from 17 residues. Germline CDR1 and CDR2: SGHNT and YYREEE (reference sequence). With 0 bases removed from V and 3 bases from J, the gap between germline ends came to 18 bases. DNA for the CDR3: TGTGCCAGCAGCTTGGGTTCTAACGCAGGGTCAGACACTGAAGCTTTCTTT. This codes for CASSLGSNAGSDTEAFF. Full variable domain (missing parts from reference TRBV5-4 and TRBJ1-1): ETGVTQSPTHLIKTRGQQVTLRCSSQSGHNTVSWYQQALGQGPQFIFQYYREEENGRGNFPPRFSGLQFPNYSSELNVNALELDDSALYLCASSLGSNAGSDTEAFFGQGTRLTVV.

This clone was found a few times. V and J are TRBV4-2 and TRBJ2-2; 10 nucleotides line up with TRBD2. Germline CDR1 reads LGHNA; CDR2 reads YNFKEQ. J lost 7 bases, V lost 4 bases, and 21 bases had no gene match. CDR3 length equals 20 residues. DNA for the CDR3: TGTGCCAGCAGCCCCCTAGGCGGCTTCCCTAGCGGGAGTACGGGCGGGGAGCTGTTTTTT. This sequence encodes CASSPLGGFPSGSTGGELFF.

The chain recombines TRBV5-1 with TRBJ2-1, with D hard to call. The CDR3 contains 14 residues. Trimming removed 0 bases at V and 6 bases at J, with 10 bases between. CDR1 SGHRS and CDR2 YFSETQ come from the germline V gene. The CDR3 DNA sequence: TGCGCCAGCAGCTTGGGACAACCTGGCAATGAGCAGTTCTTC. This translates into CASSLGQPGNEQFF. Filled out from reference TRBV5-1 and TRBJ2-1, the complete variable domain reads KAGVTQTPRYLIKTRGQQVTLSCSPISGHRSVSWYQQTPGQGLQFLFEYFSETQRNKGNFPGRFSGRQFSNSRSEMNVSTLELGDSALYLCASSLGQPGNEQFFGPGTRLTVL.

The chain couples TRBV4-3 to TRBJ1-6; the D gene is possibly TRBD1 (6 bases). Germline V gene lookup returns CDR1 LGHNA and CDR2 YSLEER. This CDR3 has 16 amino acids. V was pared by 0 bases and J by 13 bases, with 19 bases between. The CDR3 DNA sequence: TGCGCCAGCAGCCAAGATCAAGGGACACCTCTCTCGCCCCTCCACTTT. Its protein is CASSQDQGTPLSPLHF.

The chain has TRBV3-1 (or the pseudogene TRBV3-2) and TRBJ1-1; D unclear. CDR1 LGHDT and CDR2 YNNKEL come from the germline V gene (reference sequence). Trimming took 4 bases from V and 1 from J, leaving 10 bases between them. The CDR3 has 14 amino acids. CDR3 region: CASSPLDRNTEAFF. CDR3 nucleotide sequence: TGTGCCAGCAGCCCCCTAGATCGGAACACTGAAGCTTTCTTT.

The chain carries TRBV6-5 and TRBJ1-1, with TRBD1 identical over 8 bases. CDR1 and CDR2 from the germline V gene are MNHEY and SVGAGI. This CDR3 has 14 amino acids. The V gene end was trimmed by 0 bases and the J gene end by 8 bases; junction bases not matched to a gene: 5. CDR3 sequence reads: CASSYSTAGGEAFF. In DNA, the CDR3 is TGTGCCAGCAGTTACTCGACAGCAGGGGGCGAAGCTTTCTTT.

V and J are TRBV9 and TRBJ2-3, with 8 bases identical to TRBD2. Germline CDR1 is SGDLS and CDR2 is YYNGEE. J lost 4 bases, V lost 0 bases, and 10 bases had no gene match. This CDR3 region has 17 residues. The chain's CDR3 is CASSVESGGRSADTQYF. The DNA for the CDR3 is TGTGCCAGCAGCGTAGAGAGTGGCGGGAGGTCGGCAGATACGCAGTATTTT.

Written as DNA, the CDR3 is TGTGCCAGCAGCCTGAGACAGGGAAGAGATTCACCCCTCCACTTT. The encoded protein is CASSLRQGRDSPLHF. The chain couples TRBV14 to TRBJ1-6; 7 nucleotides agree with TRBD1. CDR1 and CDR2 (germline): SGHDN, FVKESK. CDR3 length: 15 amino acids. J lost 8 bases, V lost 4 bases, and 8 bases had no gene match.

This chain joins TRBV5-4 and TRBJ2-2; maybe TRBD1 (6 bases). This CDR3 has 16 residues. Germline assignment: CDR1 SGHNT and CDR2 YYREEE (reference sequence). The V end lost 5 bases, the J end lost 0 bases, and 14 bases lay between the germline ends. The CDR3 protein is CASSSTGTTNTGELFF. Here the CDR3 DNA reads TGTGCCAGCAGTAGTACCGGGACAACGAACACCGGGGAGCTGTTTTTT. The whole variable domain, remainder taken from reference TRBV5-4 and TRBJ2-2, is ETGVTQSPTHLIKTRGQQVTLRCSSQSGHNTVSWYQQALGQGPQFIFQYYREEENGRGNFPPRFSGLQFPNYSSELNVNALELDDSALYLCASSSTGTTNTGELFFGEGSRLTVL.

The chain links TRBV5-4 to TRBJ2-1, with D tentatively TRBD2 (5 bases). The CDR3 runs 14 residues. Per germline, CDR1 SGHNT and CDR2 YYREEE (reference sequence). The germline V and J ends were trimmed by 5 bases and 4 bases, with 13 bases remaining between them. CDR3 coding DNA: TGTGCCAGCAGTCCTCAGGACTCTTACAATGAGCAGTTCTTC. Translation gives CASSPQDSYNEQFF.

V and J are TRBV6-6 and TRBJ2-7; 7 bases fit TRBD2. V was pared by 6 bases and J by 2 bases, with 7 bases of the junction left unmatched. Germline CDR1 reads MNHNY; CDR2 reads SVGAGI (reference sequence). The CDR3 extends over 14 amino acids. The DNA of the CDR3 is TGTGCCAGCAGGGGGTCCGGGACTACCTACGAGCAGTACTTC. Residues: CASRGSGTTYEQYF.

The rearrangement uses TRBV28 and TRBJ2-7; tentatively, D is TRBD2 (5 bases). Germline V gene sequence: CDR1 MDHEN, CDR2 SYDVKM. CDR3 length: 13 residues. The V and J ends lost 5 bases and 7 bases respectively, with 15 bases between them. The CDR3 nucleotides are TGTGCCAGCAGTCCCCTTGATAGCGCGGAGCAGTACTTC. Residues: CASSPLDSAEQYF.

V and J are TRBV7-9 and TRBJ2-3; D remains ambiguous. The CDR3 runs 12 residues. Germline V gives CDR1 SEHNR, CDR2 FQNEAQ (reference sequence). V was trimmed by 5 bases and J by 4 bases, leaving 7 bases between them. CDR3 sequence reads: CASSRGSDTQYF. The CDR3 coding sequence is TGTGCCAGCAGCCGAGGTTCAGATACGCAGTATTTT.

The CDR3 coding sequence is TGCGCCAGCAGCTTGGGAGCTAACTATGGCTACACCTTC. It yields the protein CASSLGANYGYTF. This chain joins TRBV5-1 and TRBJ1-2; D is unresolved. The CDR3 extends over 13 amino acids. CDR1 and CDR2 from the germline V gene are SGHRS and YFSETQ. Trimming pared 0 bases from V and 0 bases from J, leaving 3 bases between.

With regard to this clone: A junction end diverges from the germline sequence, so it may reflect a read error. J is TRBJ1-1 and V is TRBV4-2, with D uncertain. The V gene's germline CDR1 is LGHNA and CDR2 YNFKEQ. CDR3 size: 13 residues. CDR3 sequence reads: CASSQDNFADSVF. The CDR3 coding sequence is TGTGCCAGCAGCCAAGATAATTTTGCCGACTCGGTCTTT.

A note on this clone: Compared with germline, one end of the junction differs, possibly owing to a read error. The rearrangement uses TRBV28 and TRBJ1-1, with D hard to call. This CDR3 comprises 17 residues. Germline values: CDR1 MDHEN, CDR2 SYDVKM. The CDR3 loop is CASSFTPRGLIYTEAFF. The CDR3 DNA reads TGTGCCAGTAGTTTCACTCCTCGTGGACTTATTTACACTGAAGCTTTCTTT.

This clone has more than one count but fewer than ten. The chain joins TRBV19 to TRBJ2-1; a weak D match, TRBD1 (5 bases). CDR1 LNHDA and CDR2 SQIVND come from the germline V gene (reference sequence). This CDR3 spans 12 amino acids. The germline V and J ends were trimmed by 8 bases and 5 bases, with 10 bases remaining between them. In nucleotides, the CDR3 is TGTGCCAGTTGGGGCGGACACAATGAGCAGTTCTTC. It specifies CASWGGHNEQFF.

This chain joins TRBV7-2 and TRBJ2-3; TRBD2 matches 12 bases. Unmatched junction bases numbered 8, after V lost 10 bases and J lost 6 bases. The CDR3 is 14 residues long. CDR1 SGHTA and CDR2 FQGNSA come from the germline V gene. CDR3 sequence reads: CAITRTSGTDTQYF. The CDR3 region has the DNA TGTGCCATCACCCGGACTAGCGGGACGGATACGCAGTATTTT.

The CDR3 loop reads CATSSGRGTGVSGNTIYF. The CDR3 coding sequence is TGTGCCACCAGCAGTGGACGGGGGACAGGGGTTTCTGGAAACACCATATATTTT. The chain carries TRBV15 and TRBJ1-3, with 10 positions matching TRBD1. The length of the CDR3 is 18 residues. Germline CDR1 LNHNV, CDR2 YYDKDF (reference sequence). The V gene end was trimmed by 3 bases and the J gene end by 1 base; junction bases not matched to a gene: 9.

V and J are TRBV18 and TRBJ1-2; unclear D gene. In germline, CDR1 is KGHSH, CDR2 LQKENI. Trimming shortened V by 0 bases and J by 7 bases, and 9 bases separated the two germline ends. This CDR3 region has 13 residues. The CDR3: CASSPPTGGGYTF. The CDR3 nucleotides read TGTGCCAGCTCACCACCCACGGGAGGTGGCTACACCTTC.

The chain combines TRBV19 with TRBJ1-5; D ambiguous. Trimming stripped 3 bases from V and 7 bases from J, with 16 bases between. Germline CDR1 is LNHDA and CDR2 is SQIVND (reference sequence). The length of the CDR3 is 15 residues. The CDR3, as DNA: TGTGCCAGTAGTATGGATTCCAGGCCCGGACAGCCCCAGCATTTT. It translates to CASSMDSRPGQPQHF.

This chain connects TRBV18 to TRBJ1-5; D is uncertain. This CDR3 is 16 amino acids long. Germline loops: CDR1 KGHSH, CDR2 LQKENI. V was trimmed by 4 bases and J by 0 bases, leaving 13 bases between them. The CDR3 here is CASSLSDGLSNQPQHF. CDR3 nucleotide sequence: TGTGCCAGCTCACTTTCGGACGGACTTAGCAATCAGCCCCAGCATTTT.